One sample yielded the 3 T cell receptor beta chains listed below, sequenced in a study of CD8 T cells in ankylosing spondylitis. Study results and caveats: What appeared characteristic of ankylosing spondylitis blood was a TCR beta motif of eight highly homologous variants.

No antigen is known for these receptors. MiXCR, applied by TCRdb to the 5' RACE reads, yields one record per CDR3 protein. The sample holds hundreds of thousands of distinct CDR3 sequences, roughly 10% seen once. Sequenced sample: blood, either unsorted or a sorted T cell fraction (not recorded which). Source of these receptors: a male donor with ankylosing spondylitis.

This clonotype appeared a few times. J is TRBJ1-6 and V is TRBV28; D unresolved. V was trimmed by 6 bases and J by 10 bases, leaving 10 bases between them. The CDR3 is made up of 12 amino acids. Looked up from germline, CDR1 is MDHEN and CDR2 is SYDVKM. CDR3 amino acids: CASRLLGSPLHF. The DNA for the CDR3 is TGTGCCAGCAGACTACTAGGGTCACCCCTCCACTTT.

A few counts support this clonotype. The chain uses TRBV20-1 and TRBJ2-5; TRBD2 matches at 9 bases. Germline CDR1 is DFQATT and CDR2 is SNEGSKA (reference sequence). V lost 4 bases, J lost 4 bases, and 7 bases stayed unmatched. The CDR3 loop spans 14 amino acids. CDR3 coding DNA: TGCAGTGCTAAGTTAGCGGGAGCCGGAGAGACCCAGTACTTC. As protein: CSAKLAGAGETQYF.

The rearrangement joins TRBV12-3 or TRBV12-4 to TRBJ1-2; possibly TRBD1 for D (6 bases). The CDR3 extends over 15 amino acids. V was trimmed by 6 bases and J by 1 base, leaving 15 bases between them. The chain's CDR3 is CASSFGGGSNYGYTF. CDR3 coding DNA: TGTGCCAGCAGCTTCGGTGGGGGCAGTAACTATGGCTACACCTTC.